This T cell receptor beta chain was identified during a study of graft-versus-host responses after intestinal transplantation. Broader study findings: Recipient bone marrow held GvH clones, some seen earlier in ileum or blood. Within the allografts of patients who had graft-donor T cell macrochimerism, graft-versus-host to host-versus-graft clonal ratios were high. There was an association between peak levels of circulating GvH clones and early post-transplant HvG declines.

The CDR3 runs 12 residues. V lost 6 bases, J lost 2 bases, and 8 bases lay in between. Germline V gives CDR1 LNHDA, CDR2 SQIVND (reference sequence). A remark on this clone: Its antigen is not identified.

Clones were sequenced by immunoSEQ multiplex PCR, and TCRdb holds only the in-frame ones, with some missing. The sample includes about 98,000 clones, more than 70% of them seen just once. Sequencing was performed on PBMCs, taken 255 days after intestinal transplant. The gene calls are TRBV19 and TRBJ2-7; D perhaps matches TRBD1 (5 bases). The receptor was isolated from a human patient who received an intestinal transplant, so some T cells may come from the graft donor. CDR3 nucleotides: TGTGCCAGTAGCGGCAGGGCCTACGAGCAGTACTTC. This encodes CASSGRAYEQYF.